This TCR beta chain was recovered during a study of HIV-infected patients and healthy controls. Study findings and constraints: Significantly higher mean Gini indices appeared in HIV-infected repertoires, possibly reflecting oligoclonality. MAIT alpha-chain CDR3s were frequent in healthy controls, depleted in HIV+. Mean usage of eight alpha and eight beta V genes differed significantly in HIV-infected patients versus controls.

Antiretroviral therapy had run roughly three months, about 14 weeks, before follow-up blood collection. Whole blood was used without fractionation, so all unsorted peripheral T cells were included. This clonotype is judged medium-sized. Antigen unknown. In germline, CDR1 is SGHRS, CDR2 YFSETQ. The CDR3 has 16 residues. Trimming cost V 4 bases and J 3 bases, with 19 bases left between them. Reverse transcription used approximately 500 ng RNA and constant-region primers for alpha and beta. Using multiplexing indices, alpha and beta chain libraries were generated apart by chain-specific third strand synthesis. A 12-nucleotide barcode per molecule came from two concatenated random hexamers added pre-amplification. TCRdb itself ran the 5' RACE reads through MiXCR, one entry per CDR3 protein. The sample has some 20,000 distinct CDR3 sequences; roughly 7.9% are singletons.

The sequenced sample was blood, obtained during antiretroviral therapy. The TCR was taken from an adult with HIV infection. J is TRBJ1-2 and V is TRBV5-1; D not certain. The CDR3 protein is CASSGEGLVGDYGYTF. The CDR3 coding sequence is TGCGCCAGCAGCGGGGAGGGCCTCGTGGGTGACTATGGCTACACCTTC. The variable domain in full, completed from reference TRBV5-1 and TRBJ1-2, reads KAGVTQTPRYLIKTRGQQVTLSCSPISGHRSVSWYQQTPGQGLQFLFEYFSETQRNKGNFPGRFSGRQFSNSRSEMNVSTLELGDSALYLCASSGEGLVGDYGYTFGSGTRLTVV.